The clone carrying this T cell receptor beta chain occurred once. Its target is not known. V was shortened by 5 bases and J by 2 bases, with 13 bases between the two germline ends. CDR3 size: 14 residues. Germline V CDR1 and CDR2: SGHKS, YYEKEE (reference sequence). Sequenced by immunoSEQ multiplex PCR; TCRdb stores in-frame clones only, minus some. The sample has approximately 50,000 clones, over 60% seen once. The sample is drawn from a study of T cell responses to AZD1222 COVID-19 vaccine. Study results and caveats: Only a handful of AZD1222 recipients, more than five in all, had baseline seropositivity.

Source: peripheral blood, taken on day 0 of AZD1222 vaccination. The V call is TRBV5-5, the J call TRBJ1-2; D uncertain. The sequence came from an adult in good health. CDR3 DNA: TGTGCCAGCAGTTACGGATTACTAAACTATGGCTACACCTTC. It translates to CASSYGLLNYGYTF.